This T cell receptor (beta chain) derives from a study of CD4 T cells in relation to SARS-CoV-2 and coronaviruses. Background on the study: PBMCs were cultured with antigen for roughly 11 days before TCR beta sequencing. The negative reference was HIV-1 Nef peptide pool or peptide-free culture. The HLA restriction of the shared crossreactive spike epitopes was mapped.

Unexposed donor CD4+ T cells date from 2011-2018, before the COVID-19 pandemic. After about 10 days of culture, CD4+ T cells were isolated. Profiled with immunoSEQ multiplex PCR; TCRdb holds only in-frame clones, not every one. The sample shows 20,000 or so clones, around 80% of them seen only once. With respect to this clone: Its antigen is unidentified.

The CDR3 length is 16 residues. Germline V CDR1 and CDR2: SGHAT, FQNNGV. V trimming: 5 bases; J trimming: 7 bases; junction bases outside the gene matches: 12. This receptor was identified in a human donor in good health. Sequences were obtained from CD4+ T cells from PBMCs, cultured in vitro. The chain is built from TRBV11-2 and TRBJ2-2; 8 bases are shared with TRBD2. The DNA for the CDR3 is TGTGCCAGCAGCATACCAGTCGGGACTAGTAGCGGGGAGCTGTTTTTT. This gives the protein CASSIPVGTSSGELFF.